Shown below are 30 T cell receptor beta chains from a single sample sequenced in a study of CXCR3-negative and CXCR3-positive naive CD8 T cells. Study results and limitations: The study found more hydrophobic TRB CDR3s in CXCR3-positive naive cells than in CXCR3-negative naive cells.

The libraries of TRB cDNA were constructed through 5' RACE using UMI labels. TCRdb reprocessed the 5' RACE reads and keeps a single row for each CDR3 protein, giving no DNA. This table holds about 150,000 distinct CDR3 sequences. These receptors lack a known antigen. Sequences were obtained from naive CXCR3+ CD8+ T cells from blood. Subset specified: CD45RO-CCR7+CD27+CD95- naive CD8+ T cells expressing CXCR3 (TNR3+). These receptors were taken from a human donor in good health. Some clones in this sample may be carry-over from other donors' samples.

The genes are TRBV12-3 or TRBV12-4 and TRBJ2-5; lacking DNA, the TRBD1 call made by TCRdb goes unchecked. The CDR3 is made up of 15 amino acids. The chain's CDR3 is CASSLRGSAGETQYF.

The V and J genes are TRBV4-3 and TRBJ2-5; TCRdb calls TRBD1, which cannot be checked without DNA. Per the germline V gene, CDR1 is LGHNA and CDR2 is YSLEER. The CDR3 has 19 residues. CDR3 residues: CASSQDLASWGALQETQYF.

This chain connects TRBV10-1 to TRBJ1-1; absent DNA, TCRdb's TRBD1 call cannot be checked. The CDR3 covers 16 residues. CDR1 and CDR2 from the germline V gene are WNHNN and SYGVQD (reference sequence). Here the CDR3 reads CASSEGNRDFRTEAFF.

The CDR3 protein is CASSEEREYGELFF. The chain joins TRBV2 to TRBJ2-2; TCRdb returns TRBD2, unconfirmable since there is no DNA. CDR1 is SNHLY, CDR2 FYNNEI, per germline. This CDR3 region has 14 residues. The whole variable domain, filled in from reference TRBV2 and TRBJ2-2, reads EPEVTQTPSHQVTQMGQEVILRCVPISNHLYFYWYRQILGQKVEFLVSFYNNEISEKSEIFDDQFSVERPDGSNFTLKIRSTKLEDSAMYFCASSEEREYGELFFGEGSRLTVL.

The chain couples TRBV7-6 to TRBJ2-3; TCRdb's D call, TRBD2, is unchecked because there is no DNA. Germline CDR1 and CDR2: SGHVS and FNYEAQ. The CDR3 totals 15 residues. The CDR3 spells CASSLISGSPDTQYF.

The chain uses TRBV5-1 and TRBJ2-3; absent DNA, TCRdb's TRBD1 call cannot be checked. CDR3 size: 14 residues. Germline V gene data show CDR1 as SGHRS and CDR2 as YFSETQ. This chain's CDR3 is CASSADSAQSSQYF.

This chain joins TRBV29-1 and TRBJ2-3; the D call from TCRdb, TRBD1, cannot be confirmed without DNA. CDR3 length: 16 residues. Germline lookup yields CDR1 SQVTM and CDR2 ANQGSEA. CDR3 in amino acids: CSVEWLTGSWTDTQYF.

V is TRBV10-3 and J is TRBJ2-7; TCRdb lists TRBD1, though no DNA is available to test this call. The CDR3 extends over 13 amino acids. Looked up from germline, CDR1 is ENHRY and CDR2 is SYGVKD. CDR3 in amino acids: CAISADRDLEQYF.

The CDR3 here is CASSSTGTEISYEQYF. The chain combines TRBV7-9 with TRBJ2-7; there is no DNA to check the TCRdb D call of TRBD1. Germline CDR1 reads SEHNR; CDR2 reads FQNEAQ (reference sequence). CDR3 length: 16 residues. The complete variable domain, with remaining parts taken from reference TRBV7-9 and TRBJ2-7, reads DTGVSQNPRHKITKRGQNVTFRCDPISEHNRLYWYRQTLGQGPEFLTYFQNEAQLEKSRLLSDRFSAERPKGSFSTLEIQRTEQGDSAMYLCASSSTGTEISYEQYFGPGTRLTVT.

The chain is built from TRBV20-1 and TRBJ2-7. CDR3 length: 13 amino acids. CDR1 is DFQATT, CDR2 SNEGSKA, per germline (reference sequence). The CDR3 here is CSARWGNSYEQYF.

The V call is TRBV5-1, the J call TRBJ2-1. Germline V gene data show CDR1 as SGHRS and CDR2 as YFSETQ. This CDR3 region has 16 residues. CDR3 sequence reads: CASSLLQTSSYNEQFF.

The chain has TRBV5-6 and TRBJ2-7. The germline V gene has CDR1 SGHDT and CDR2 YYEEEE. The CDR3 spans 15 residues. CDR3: CASSLLAGFPYEQYF.

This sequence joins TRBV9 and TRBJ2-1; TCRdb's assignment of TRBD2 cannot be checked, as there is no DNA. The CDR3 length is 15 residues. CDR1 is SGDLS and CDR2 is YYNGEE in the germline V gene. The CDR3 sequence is CASSVGGLAGGEQFF.

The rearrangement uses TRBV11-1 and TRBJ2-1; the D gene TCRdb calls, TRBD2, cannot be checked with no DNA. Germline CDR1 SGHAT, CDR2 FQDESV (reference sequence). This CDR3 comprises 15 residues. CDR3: CASSQTSGNYNEQFF.

The chain's CDR3 is CASSPVIAAAGAQETQYF. This chain links TRBV28 with TRBJ2-5; lacking DNA, the TRBD1 call made by TCRdb goes unchecked. The CDR3 has 18 amino acids. In germline, CDR1 is MDHEN, CDR2 SYDVKM.

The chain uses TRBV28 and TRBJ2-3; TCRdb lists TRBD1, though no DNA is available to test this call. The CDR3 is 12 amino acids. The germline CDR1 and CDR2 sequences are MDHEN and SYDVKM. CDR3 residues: CASSLVGRAQYF.

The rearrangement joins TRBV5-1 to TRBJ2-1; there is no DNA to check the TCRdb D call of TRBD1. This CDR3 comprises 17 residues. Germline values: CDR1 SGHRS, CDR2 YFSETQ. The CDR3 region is CASSWGYRGVSYNEQFF.

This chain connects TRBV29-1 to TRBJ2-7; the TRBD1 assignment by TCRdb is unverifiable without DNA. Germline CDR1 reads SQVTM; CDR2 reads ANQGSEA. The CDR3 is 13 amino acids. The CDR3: CSAMQGVAYEQYF.

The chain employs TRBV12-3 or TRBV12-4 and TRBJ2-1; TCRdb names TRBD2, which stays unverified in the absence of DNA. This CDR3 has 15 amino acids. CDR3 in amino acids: CASRPGLAGVNEQFF.

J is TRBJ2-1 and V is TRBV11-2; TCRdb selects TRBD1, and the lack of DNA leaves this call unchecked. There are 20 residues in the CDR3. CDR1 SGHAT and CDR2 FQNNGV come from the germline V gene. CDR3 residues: CASSLAPETGGAGSYNEQFF.

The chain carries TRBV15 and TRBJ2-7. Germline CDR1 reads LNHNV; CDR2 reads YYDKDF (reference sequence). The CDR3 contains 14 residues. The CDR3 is CATSRDLLLFEQYF.

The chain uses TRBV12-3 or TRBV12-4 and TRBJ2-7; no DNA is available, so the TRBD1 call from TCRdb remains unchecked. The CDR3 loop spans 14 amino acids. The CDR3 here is CASSLTGGVIEQYF.

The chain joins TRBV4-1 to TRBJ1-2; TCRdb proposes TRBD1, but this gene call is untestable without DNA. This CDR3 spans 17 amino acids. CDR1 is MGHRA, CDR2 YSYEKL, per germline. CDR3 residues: CASSQDQRAGAGGGYTF.

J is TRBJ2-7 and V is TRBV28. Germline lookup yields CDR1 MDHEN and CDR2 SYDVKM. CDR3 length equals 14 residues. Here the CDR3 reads CASSPKYFNYEQYF.

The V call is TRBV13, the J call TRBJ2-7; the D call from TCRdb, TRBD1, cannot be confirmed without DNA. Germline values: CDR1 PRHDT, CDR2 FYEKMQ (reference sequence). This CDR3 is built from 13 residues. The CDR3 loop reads CASRPGASYEQYF.

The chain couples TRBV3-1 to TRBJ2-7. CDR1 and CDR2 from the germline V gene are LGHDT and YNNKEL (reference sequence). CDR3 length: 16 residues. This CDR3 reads CASSPTLFGSSYEQYF.

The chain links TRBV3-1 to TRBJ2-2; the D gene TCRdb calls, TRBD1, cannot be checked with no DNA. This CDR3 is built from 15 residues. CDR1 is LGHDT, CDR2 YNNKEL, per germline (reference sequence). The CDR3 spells CASSPLDRGNGELFF.

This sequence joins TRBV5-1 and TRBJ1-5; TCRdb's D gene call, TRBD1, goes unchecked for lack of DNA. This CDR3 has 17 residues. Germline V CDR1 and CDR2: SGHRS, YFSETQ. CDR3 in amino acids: CASSLELRGQSNQPQHF.

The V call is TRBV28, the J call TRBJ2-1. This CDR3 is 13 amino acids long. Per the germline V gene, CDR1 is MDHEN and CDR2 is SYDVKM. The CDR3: CASENPTRYEQFF.

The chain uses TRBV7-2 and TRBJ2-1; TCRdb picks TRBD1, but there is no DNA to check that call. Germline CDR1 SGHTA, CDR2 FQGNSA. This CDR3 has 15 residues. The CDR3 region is CASSLPPTSGNEQFF.